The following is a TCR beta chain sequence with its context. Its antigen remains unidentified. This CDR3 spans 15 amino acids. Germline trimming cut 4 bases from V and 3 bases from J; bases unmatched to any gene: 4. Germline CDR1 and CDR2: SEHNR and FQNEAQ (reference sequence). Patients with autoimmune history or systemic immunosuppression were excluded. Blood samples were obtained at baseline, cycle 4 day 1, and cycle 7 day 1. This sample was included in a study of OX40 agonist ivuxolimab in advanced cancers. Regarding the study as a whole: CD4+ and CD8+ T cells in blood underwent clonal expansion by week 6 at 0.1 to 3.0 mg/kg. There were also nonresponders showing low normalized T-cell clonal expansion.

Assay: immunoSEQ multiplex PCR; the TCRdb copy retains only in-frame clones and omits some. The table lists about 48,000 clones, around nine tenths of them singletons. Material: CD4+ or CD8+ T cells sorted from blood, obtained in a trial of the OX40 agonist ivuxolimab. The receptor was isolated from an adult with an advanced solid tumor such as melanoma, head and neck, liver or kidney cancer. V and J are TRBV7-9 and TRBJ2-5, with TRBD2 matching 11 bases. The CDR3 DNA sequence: TGTGCCAGCAGCTCCGTGACTAGCGGGGAAGAGACCCAGTACTTC. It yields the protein CASSSVTSGEETQYF.